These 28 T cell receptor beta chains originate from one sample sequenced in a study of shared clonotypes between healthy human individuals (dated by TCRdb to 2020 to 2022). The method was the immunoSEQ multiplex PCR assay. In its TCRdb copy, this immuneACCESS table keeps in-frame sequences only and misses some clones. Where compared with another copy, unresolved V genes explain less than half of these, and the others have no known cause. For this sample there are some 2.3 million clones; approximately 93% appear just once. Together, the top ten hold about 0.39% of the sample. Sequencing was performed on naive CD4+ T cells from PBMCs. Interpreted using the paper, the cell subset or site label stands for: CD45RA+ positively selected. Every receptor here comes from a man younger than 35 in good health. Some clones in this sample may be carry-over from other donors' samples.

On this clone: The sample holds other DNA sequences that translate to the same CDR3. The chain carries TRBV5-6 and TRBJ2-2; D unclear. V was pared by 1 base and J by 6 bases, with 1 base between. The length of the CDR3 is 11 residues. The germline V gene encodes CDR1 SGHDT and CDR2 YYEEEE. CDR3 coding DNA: TGTGCCAGCAGCTTGTCCGGGGAGCTGTTTTTT. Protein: CASSLSGELFF.

The CDR3 DNA is TGCAGCGTTTCCCGACTCCTGTTCACTGAAGCTTTCTTT. Its translation: CSVSRLLFTEAFF. V and J are TRBV29-1 and TRBJ1-1; D call uncertain. CDR1 SQVTM and CDR2 ANQGSEA come from the germline V gene. There are 13 residues in the CDR3. Trimming shortened V by 5 bases and J by 4 bases, and 14 bases separated the two germline ends.

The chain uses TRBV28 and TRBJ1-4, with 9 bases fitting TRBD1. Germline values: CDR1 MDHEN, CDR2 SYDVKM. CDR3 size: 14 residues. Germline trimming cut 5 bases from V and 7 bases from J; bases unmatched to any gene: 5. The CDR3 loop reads CASSRTGEIEKLFF. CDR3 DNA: TGTGCCAGCAGTCGGACAGGGGAGATTGAAAAACTGTTTTTT.

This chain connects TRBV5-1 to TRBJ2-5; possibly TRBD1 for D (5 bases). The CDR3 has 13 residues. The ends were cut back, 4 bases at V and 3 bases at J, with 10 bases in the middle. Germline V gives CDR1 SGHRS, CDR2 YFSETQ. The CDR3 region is CASSLGHEETQYF. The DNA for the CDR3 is TGCGCCAGCAGCCTCGGACATGAAGAGACCCAGTACTTC. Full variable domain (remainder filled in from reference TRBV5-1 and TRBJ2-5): KAGVTQTPRYLIKTRGQQVTLSCSPISGHRSVSWYQQTPGQGLQFLFEYFSETQRNKGNFPGRFSGRQFSNSRSEMNVSTLELGDSALYLCASSLGHEETQYFGPGTRLLVL.

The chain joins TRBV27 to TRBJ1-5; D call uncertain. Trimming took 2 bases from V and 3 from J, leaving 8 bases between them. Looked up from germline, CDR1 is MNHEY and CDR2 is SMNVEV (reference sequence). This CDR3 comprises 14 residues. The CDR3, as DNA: TGTGCCAGCAGTTTAGAGCCCGCCAATCAGCCCCAGCATTTT. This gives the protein CASSLEPANQPQHF.

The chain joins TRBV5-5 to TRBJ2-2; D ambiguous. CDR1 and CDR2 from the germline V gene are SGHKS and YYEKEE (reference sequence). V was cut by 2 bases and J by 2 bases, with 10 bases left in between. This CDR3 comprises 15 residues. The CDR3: CASSLATGNTGELFF. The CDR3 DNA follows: TGTGCCAGCAGCTTAGCCACGGGTAACACCGGGGAGCTGTTTTTT.

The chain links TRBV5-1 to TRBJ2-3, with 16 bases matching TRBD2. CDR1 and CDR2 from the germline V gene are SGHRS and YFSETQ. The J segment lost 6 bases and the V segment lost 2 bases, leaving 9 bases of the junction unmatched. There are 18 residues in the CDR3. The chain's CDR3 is CASSFGTSGRAGRDTQYF. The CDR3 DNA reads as TGCGCCAGCAGCTTCGGGACTAGCGGGAGGGCCGGGAGGGATACGCAGTATTTT.

Here the CDR3 reads CASSLAPGQGGSWTYEQYF. CDR3 in DNA: TGTGCCAGCAGCTTAGCGCCGGGACAGGGGGGGAGTTGGACCTACGAGCAGTACTTC. The chain links TRBV7-8 to TRBJ2-7; TRBD1 aligns across 11 bases. Germline CDR1 SGHVS, CDR2 FQNEAQ. Trimming at V came to 0 bases and at J to 2 bases, leaving 12 bases not matched to a gene. This CDR3 is built from 19 residues.

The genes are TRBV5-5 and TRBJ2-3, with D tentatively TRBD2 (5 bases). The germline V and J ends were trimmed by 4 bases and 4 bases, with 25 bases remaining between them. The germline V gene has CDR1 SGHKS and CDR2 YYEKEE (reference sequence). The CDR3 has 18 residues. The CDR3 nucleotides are TGTGCCAGCAGCCGCCTTAGCATCGGGATCAGCCAAGCAGATACGCAGTATTTT. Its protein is CASSRLSIGISQADTQYF.

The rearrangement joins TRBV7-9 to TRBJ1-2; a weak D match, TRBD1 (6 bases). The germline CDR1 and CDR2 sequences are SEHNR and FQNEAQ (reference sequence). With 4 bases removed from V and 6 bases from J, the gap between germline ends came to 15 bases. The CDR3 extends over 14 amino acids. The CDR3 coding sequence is TGTGCCAGCAGCTCTGGGGGGGCGCATAATGGCTACACCTTC. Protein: CASSSGGAHNGYTF.

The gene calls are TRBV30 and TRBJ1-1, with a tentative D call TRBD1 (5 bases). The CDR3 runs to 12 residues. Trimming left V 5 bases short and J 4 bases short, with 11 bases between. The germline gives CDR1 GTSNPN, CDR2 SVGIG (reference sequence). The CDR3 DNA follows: TGTGCCTGGGGAGGAAGGGGCACTGAAGCTTTCTTT. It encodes CAWGGRGTEAFF.

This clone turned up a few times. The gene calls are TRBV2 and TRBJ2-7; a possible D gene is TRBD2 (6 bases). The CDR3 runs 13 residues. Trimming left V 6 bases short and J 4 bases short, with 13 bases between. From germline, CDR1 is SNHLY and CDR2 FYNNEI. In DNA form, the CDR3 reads TGTGCCAGCAGGGAGACTAGGGTTTACGAGCAGTACTTC. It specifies CASRETRVYEQYF.

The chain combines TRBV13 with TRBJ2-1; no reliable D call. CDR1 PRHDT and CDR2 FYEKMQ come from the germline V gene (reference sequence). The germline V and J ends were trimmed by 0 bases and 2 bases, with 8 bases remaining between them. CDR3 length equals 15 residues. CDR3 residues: CASSLGGSPYNEQFF. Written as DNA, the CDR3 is TGTGCCAGCAGCTTAGGAGGTTCACCCTACAATGAGCAGTTCTTC. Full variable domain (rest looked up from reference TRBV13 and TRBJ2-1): AAGVIQSPRHLIKEKRETATLKCYPIPRHDTVYWYQQGPGQDPQFLISFYEKMQSDKGSIPDRFSAQQFSDYHSELNMSSLELGDSALYFCASSLGGSPYNEQFFGPGTRLTVL.

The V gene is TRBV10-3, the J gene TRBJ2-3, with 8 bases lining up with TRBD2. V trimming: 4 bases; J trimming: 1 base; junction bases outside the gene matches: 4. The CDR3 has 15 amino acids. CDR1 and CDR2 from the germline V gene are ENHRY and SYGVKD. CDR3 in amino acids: CAISALAEGTDTQYF. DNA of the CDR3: TGTGCCATCAGTGCACTAGCGGAGGGCACAGATACGCAGTATTTT.

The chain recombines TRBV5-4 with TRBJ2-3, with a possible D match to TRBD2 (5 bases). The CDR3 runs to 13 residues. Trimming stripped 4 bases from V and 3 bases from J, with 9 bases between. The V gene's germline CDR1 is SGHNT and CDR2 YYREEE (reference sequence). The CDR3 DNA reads TGTGCCAGCAGCAAGGACTCTACAGATACGCAGTATTTT. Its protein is CASSKDSTDTQYF.

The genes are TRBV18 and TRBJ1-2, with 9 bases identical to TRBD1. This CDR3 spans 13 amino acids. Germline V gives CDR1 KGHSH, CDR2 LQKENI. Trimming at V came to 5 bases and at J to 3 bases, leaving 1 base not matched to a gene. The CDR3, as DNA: TGTGCCAGCTCAACAGGGGGCGACTATGGCTACACCTTC. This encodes CASSTGGDYGYTF. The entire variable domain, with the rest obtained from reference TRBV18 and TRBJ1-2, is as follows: NAGVMQNPRHLVRRRGQEARLRCSPMKGHSHVYWYRQLPEEGLKFMVYLQKENIIDESGMPKERFSAEFPKEGPSILRIQQVVRGDSAAYFCASSTGGDYGYTFGSGTRLTVV.

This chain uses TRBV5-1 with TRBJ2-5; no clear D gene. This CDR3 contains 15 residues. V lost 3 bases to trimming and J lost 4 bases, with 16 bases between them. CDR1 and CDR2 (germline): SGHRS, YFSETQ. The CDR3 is CASSSHGRAAETQYF. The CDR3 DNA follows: TGCGCCAGCAGCTCCCATGGACGGGCGGCAGAGACCCAGTACTTC.

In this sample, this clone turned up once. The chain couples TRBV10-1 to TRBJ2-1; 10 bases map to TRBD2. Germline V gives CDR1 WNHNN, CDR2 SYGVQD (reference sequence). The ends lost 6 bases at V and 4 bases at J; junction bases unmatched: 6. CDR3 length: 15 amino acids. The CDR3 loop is CASSATSGTYNEQFF. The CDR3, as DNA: TGCGCCAGCAGCGCCACTAGCGGGACTTACAATGAGCAGTTCTTC.

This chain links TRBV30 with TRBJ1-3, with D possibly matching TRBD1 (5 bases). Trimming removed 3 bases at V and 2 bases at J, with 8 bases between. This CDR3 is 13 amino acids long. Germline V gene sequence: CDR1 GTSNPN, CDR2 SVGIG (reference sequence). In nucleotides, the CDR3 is TGTGCCTGGAGCCTGGGGCCTGGAAACACCATATATTTT. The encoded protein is CAWSLGPGNTIYF.

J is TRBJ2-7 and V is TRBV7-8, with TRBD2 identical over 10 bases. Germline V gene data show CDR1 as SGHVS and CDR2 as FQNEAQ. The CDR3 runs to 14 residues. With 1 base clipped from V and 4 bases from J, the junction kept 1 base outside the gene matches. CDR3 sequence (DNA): TGTGCCAGCAGCTTAGAACTAGCGGGGTACGAGCAGTACTTC. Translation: CASSLELAGYEQYF.

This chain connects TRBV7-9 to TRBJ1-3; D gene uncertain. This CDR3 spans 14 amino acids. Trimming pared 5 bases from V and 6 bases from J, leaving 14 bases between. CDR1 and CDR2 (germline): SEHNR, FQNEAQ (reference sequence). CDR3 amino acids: CASSKPSTANTIYF. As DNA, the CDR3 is TGTGCCAGCAGCAAACCCTCAACAGCAAACACCATATATTTT.

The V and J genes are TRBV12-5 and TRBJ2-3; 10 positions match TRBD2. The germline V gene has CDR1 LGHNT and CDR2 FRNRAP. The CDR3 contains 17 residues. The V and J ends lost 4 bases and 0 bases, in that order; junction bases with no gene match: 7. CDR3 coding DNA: TGTGCTAGTGGTTCCTCGACTAGCGGGCTCAGCACAGATACGCAGTATTTT. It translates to CASGSSTSGLSTDTQYF.

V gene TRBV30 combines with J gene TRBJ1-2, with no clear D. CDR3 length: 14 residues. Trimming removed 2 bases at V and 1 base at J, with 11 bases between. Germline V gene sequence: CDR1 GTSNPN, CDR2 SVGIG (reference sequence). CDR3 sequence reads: CAWSRQNYNYGYTF. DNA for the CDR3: TGTGCCTGGAGTCGGCAGAACTATAACTATGGCTACACCTTC.

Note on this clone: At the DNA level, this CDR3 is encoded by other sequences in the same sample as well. CDR3 nucleotide sequence: TGCAGCGTCCGCGGGAGGTCATCCTACGAGCAGTACTTC. This sequence encodes CSVRGRSSYEQYF. The chain is built from TRBV29-1 and TRBJ2-7; 8 nucleotides agree with TRBD2. Germline CDR1 and CDR2: SQVTM and ANQGSEA. CDR3 length: 13 residues. The J segment lost 1 base and the V segment lost 6 bases, leaving 5 bases of the junction unmatched.

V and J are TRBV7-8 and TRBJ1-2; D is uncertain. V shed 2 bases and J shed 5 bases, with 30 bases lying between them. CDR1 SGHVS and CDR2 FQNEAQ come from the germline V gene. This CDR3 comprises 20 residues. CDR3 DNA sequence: TGTGCCAGCAGCTTAATGCCCTCGAGCGGAGGGTCCAGAAGAGGTTATGGCTACACCTTC. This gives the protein CASSLMPSSGGSRRGYGYTF.

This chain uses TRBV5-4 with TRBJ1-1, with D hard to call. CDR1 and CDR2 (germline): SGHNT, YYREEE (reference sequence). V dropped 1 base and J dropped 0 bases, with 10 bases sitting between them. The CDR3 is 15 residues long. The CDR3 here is CASSLIAGLNTEAFF. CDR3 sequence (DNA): TGTGCCAGCAGCTTGATCGCAGGTCTGAACACTGAAGCTTTCTTT.

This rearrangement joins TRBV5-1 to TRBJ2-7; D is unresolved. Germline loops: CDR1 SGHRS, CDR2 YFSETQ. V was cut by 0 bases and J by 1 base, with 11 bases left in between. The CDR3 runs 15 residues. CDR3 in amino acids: CASSLVAADSYEQYF. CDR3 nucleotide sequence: TGCGCCAGCAGCTTGGTTGCGGCAGATTCCTACGAGCAGTACTTC.

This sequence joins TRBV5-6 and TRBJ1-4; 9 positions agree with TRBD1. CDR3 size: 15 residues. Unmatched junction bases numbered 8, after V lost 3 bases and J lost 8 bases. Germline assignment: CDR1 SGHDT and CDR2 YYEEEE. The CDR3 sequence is CASSSPGQGEEKLFF. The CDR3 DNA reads TGTGCCAGCAGCTCGCCGGGACAGGGAGAGGAAAAACTGTTTTTT. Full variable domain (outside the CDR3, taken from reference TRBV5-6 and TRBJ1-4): DAGVTQSPTHLIKTRGQQVTLRCSPKSGHDTVSWYQQALGQGPQFIFQYYEEEERQRGNFPDRFSGHQFPNYSSELNVNALLLGDSALYLCASSSPGQGEEKLFFGSGTQLSVL.